The entry below describes one T cell receptor beta chain. Its target is not known. The libraries of TRB cDNA were prepared using 5' RACE with UMI labels. TCRdb re-called the 5' RACE reads; every CDR3 protein appears as one record, without DNA. The sample table sets out 95,000 to 100,000 distinct CDR3 sequences. The data were taken from a study of CXCR3-negative and CXCR3-positive naive CD8 T cells. General study findings and limits: High diversity, comparable across both naive subsets, contrasted with much lower diversity in memory CD8+ cells. For CXCR3-positive naive cells, TRB CDR3s were more hydrophobic than those of CXCR3-negative naive cells.

The CDR3 is made up of 12 amino acids. Germline V gene lookup returns CDR1 SGHTA and CDR2 FQGNSA. 300,000 to 350,000 cells per CD8+ T cell subset were flow-sorted in triplicate. CD45RO-CCR7+CD27+CD95- characterized naive CD8+ T cells. What was sequenced was naive CXCR3+ CD8+ T cells from blood. Subset given: CD45RO-CCR7+CD27+CD95- naive CD8+ T cells expressing CXCR3 (TNR3+). V usage is TRBV7-2 and J usage is TRBJ2-1. This TCR derives from a human donor in good health. Some clones in this sample may be carry-over from other donors' samples. The CDR3 protein is CASSLVDWEQFF.